This T cell receptor (beta chain) was recovered during a study of vaccination and CD4 T cells after COVID-19. As to treatment: roughly ten-day PBMC culture with coronavirus spike peptide pools or control peptides (ViraFEST assay). After expanding antigen-specific T cells with peptide pools, ViraFEST sequenced their TCRs. Per well, a few million PBMCs were cultured in the presence of approximately 9 IU/ml IL-2 and roughly 10 ug/ml peptide pools. The germline CDR1 and CDR2 sequences are DFQATT and SNEGSKA (reference sequence). The CDR3 has 14 residues. With 0 bases removed from V and 5 bases from J, the gap between germline ends came to 8 bases. Comment on this clonotype: Its matching antigen is unknown.

Cultured CD4+ T cell DNA was sequenced using the Oncomine TCR Beta short-read assay. TCRdb called the PCR reads again in MiXCR, with one record for every CDR3 protein. The sample gives 10,000 to 15,000 distinct CDR3 sequences, approximately 74% of which show up once; roughly 7.7% is in the top ten. This receptor was obtained from a human donor who received a COVID-19 vaccine. The chain carries TRBV20-1 and TRBJ1-6; possibly TRBD1 for D (5 bases). Material: CD4+ T cells from blood, cultured in vitro, obtained after SARS-CoV-2 vaccination. In nucleotides, the CDR3 is TGCAGTGCTAGAGACAGGGTGGATAATTCACCCCTCCACTTT. It is translated as CSARDRVDNSPLHF.